This T cell receptor beta chain was retrieved from a study of shared T cell receptors in the human thymus. CDR1 and CDR2 from the germline V gene are SNHLY and FYNNEI. The length of the CDR3 is 15 residues. V dropped 3 bases and J dropped 2; count of bases not matched to a gene: 3. Using immunoSEQ multiplex PCR, the repertoire was profiled, and TCRdb retains in-frame clones only, with some absent. The sample holds under 700,000 clones, more than 75% seen once. The sample was also linked to a second study, of human thymus T cells. That source reports: The donors were infants in Finland with congenital heart defects, otherwise immunologically healthy. Obtained as resections during corrective heart surgery, the thymus tissue was then studied. Both thymic and peripheral blood repertoires showed apparently biased V and J usage. The related literature has documented a marked overlap of thymic repertoires among unrelated individuals.

The chain couples TRBV2 to TRBJ1-3; 8 nucleotides agree with TRBD1. The sequenced sample consisted of thymocytes. This TCR came from a boy younger than two with a congenital heart defect. The CDR3, as DNA: TGTGCCAGCAGTGACGGACAGGGCCCTGGAAACACCATATATTTT. This encodes CASSDGQGPGNTIYF.